The clone carrying this T cell receptor beta chain was picked up a small number of times. Antigen: not known. These data originate in a study of glioma-infiltrating T cells. The study, taken as a whole, reports: Gliomas, especially low-grade, showed above-expected tissue-blood divergence; non-neoplastic patients showed below. Very few CDR3 sequences were shared between tissue and blood.

CDR1 and CDR2 from the germline V gene are DFQATT and SNEGSKA (reference sequence). CDR3 length: 14 residues. Between the trimmed V and J ends, which lost 4 bases and 8 bases, there was a span of 17 bases. TCR alpha and beta CDR3 regions were amplified from RNA using iRepertoire nested multiplex PCR. One-step reverse transcription and amplification started from approximately 100-400 ng of tissue mRNA or PBMC total RNA. TCRdb re-called the multiplex PCR reads through MiXCR, storing one row per CDR3 protein. Found here are some 130,000 distinct CDR3 sequences, about 25% of them singletons; the top ten hold around a quarter.

The source material was glioma tissue, nonneoplastic brain tissue, or PBMCs (not recorded which). The V call is TRBV20-1, the J call TRBJ1-4, with D maybe TRBD1 (6 bases). This TCR came from a human donor with low-grade glioma or glioblastoma, undergoing nonglioma brain surgery, or in good health (not recorded which). CDR3 sequence (DNA): TGCAGTGCTACTACGACAGGTCCTACGGAAAAACTGTTTTTT. It yields the protein CSATTTGPTEKLFF.